This T cell receptor beta chain was observed in a study of technical replicates of blood from a handful of donors. The repertoire was sequenced with immunoSEQ multiplex PCR; TCRdb's copy has only in-frame clones and lacks some. The table lists 75,000 to 90,000 clones, around nine tenths of them singletons, with about 0.23% in the top ten. The V gene's germline CDR1 is LGHNA and CDR2 YNFKEQ. V dropped 3 bases and J dropped 4; count of bases not matched to a gene: 7. CDR3 length: 17 residues. The sequenced material came from T cells isolated from PBMCs. The source is a human donor in good health. The chain combines TRBV4-2 with TRBJ2-3; the match to TRBD2 covers 13 bases. The CDR3: CASSQGTSGTGADTQYF. CDR3 in DNA: TGTGCCAGCAGCCAGGGGACTAGCGGGACAGGGGCAGATACGCAGTATTTT.